This T cell receptor beta chain appears in the sequencing data of a study of response to subunit inactivated influenza vaccine. General study findings and limits: Each seasonal influenza vaccination, the authors suggested, recruits few new T cells.

The CDR3 covers 19 residues. V was pared by 8 bases and J by 7 bases, with 24 bases of the junction left unmatched. CDR1 and CDR2 from the germline V gene are SGHVT and SQSDAQ. As for this clonotype: Its antigen is not known.

TCRdb reanalysed the RT-PCR reads using MiXCR and keeps one entry per CDR3 protein. The table records around 710,000 distinct CDR3 sequences, around 13% of them present only once. The TCR originated in a man aged 45-65 years who received an inactivated influenza vaccine. Sequences were derived from PBMCs from blood, sampled around two weeks before vaccination. J is TRBJ2-2 and V is TRBV7-4; 8 bases match TRBD2. The CDR3 DNA reads as TGTGCCAGCTGTTTTACCCCCAATGCGGGGGGCTGGGAGGACGGGGAGCTGTTTTTT. Protein sequence: CASCFTPNAGGWEDGELFF.